A single sample gave rise to the 17 T cell receptor beta chains below, sequenced in a study of metastatic and nonmetastatic thyroid tumors. Patients were all untreated before their thyroid surgery. TCRdb reanalyzed the PCR reads with MiXCR. Among about 15,000 clones listed, 30% to 40% were seen once. Sequences were obtained from blood. These receptors all come from a female donor with papillary thyroid cancer or a benign thyroid nodule (not recorded which). Some clones in this sample may be carry-over from other donors' samples.

The J gene is TRBJ1-1, the V gene TRBV18; the match to TRBD1 covers 10 bases. The J segment lost 3 bases and the V segment lost 2 bases, leaving 6 bases of the junction unmatched. Germline assignment: CDR1 KGHSH and CDR2 LQKENI. The CDR3 runs 16 residues. The CDR3 DNA reads as TGTGCCAGCTCACCAGGACAGGGGGAGCAGGACACTGAAGCTTTCTTT. Translated, it gives CASSPGQGEQDTEAFF.

This clone was found many times. This may arise from a read error, as a much more abundant clone is one base away. This sample includes further DNA sequences coding for the same CDR3. The chain has TRBV28 and TRBJ1-2; D call uncertain. The CDR3 extends over 14 amino acids. Germline CDR1 and CDR2: MDHEN and SYDVKM. The CDR3 DNA reads TGCGCCAGCAGCCCCTCAGGAGGGAACTATGGCTACACCTTC. It is translated as CASSPSGGNYGYTF.

The chain employs TRBV2 and TRBJ2-3, with 11 nucleotides matching TRBD2. The germline V gene encodes CDR1 SNHLY and CDR2 FYNNEI. V lost 5 bases, J lost 3 bases, and 7 bases stayed unmatched. The CDR3 covers 16 residues. As DNA, the CDR3 is TGTGCCAGCAGTCGGCTAGCGGGAGGCTTGACAGATACGCAGTATTTT. This translates into CASSRLAGGLTDTQYF.

This clone is labeled as medium-sized. This sequence joins TRBV7-2 and TRBJ2-7; D unclear. Germline CDR1 reads SGHTA; CDR2 reads FQGNSA. CDR3 size: 13 residues. V was pared by 5 bases and J by 0 bases, with 8 bases between. CDR3 region: CASSAPNSYEQYF. In nucleotides, the CDR3 is TGTGCCAGCAGCGCCCCGAACTCCTACGAGCAGTACTTC.

This clone rates as medium-sized. The chain uses TRBV2 and TRBJ1-2, with D uncertain. This CDR3 has 12 amino acids. The V and J ends lost 7 bases and 8 bases respectively, with 14 bases between them. The germline gives CDR1 SNHLY, CDR2 FYNNEI. The chain's CDR3 is CASTPQLAGYTF. Here the CDR3 DNA reads TGTGCCAGCACCCCCCAATTGGCAGGCTACACCTTC.

By its share, this clone is medium-sized (0.01 to 0.1%). This chain uses TRBV7-3 with TRBJ2-7; D assignment may be TRBD1 or TRBD2 (5 bases each). The germline V gene encodes CDR1 SGHTA and CDR2 FQGTGA. The CDR3 has 13 residues. V dropped 5 bases and J dropped 2 bases, with 10 bases sitting between them. The CDR3 region is CASSRGPTYEQYF. Written as DNA, the CDR3 is TGTGCCAGCAGCCGGGGACCAACCTACGAGCAGTACTTC.

The J gene is TRBJ2-5, the V gene TRBV19, with 10 bases matching TRBD2. CDR1 and CDR2 (germline): LNHDA, SQIVND (reference sequence). V lost 7 bases, J lost 5 bases, and 10 bases stayed unmatched. This CDR3 is built from 15 residues. CDR3 bases: TGTGCCAGTAATCCTAGCGGGAGTAAGCTGGAGACCCAGTACTTC. As protein: CASNPSGSKLETQYF.

The CDR3 region has the DNA TGCGCCAGCAGCTTTAGCCCGACGGAGCAGTACTTC. Encoded protein: CASSFSPTEQYF. V gene TRBV5-1 combines with J gene TRBJ2-7; D gene ambiguous. Between the trimmed V and J ends, which lost 2 bases and 7 bases, there was a span of 10 bases. CDR1 is SGHRS, CDR2 YFSETQ, per germline. The CDR3 has 12 residues.

Ten or more counts support this clone. A much larger clone differs from this one at a single base, so this may be a read error. This chain uses TRBV6-1 with TRBJ2-7; the match to TRBD2 covers 7 bases. CDR1 is MNHNS, CDR2 SASEGT, per germline. V lost 6 bases, J lost 1 base, and 6 bases stayed unmatched. This CDR3 has 14 residues. The CDR3 DNA is TGTGCCAGCAGCCCGACTAGCAGATCCTACGAGCAGTACTTC. Amino acid sequence: CASSPTSRSYEQYF.

This clone is categorized as medium-sized. The sample has other DNA sequences that encode this CDR3 too. This chain uses TRBV15 with TRBJ1-2; unclear D gene. From germline, CDR1 is LNHNV and CDR2 YYDKDF (reference sequence). The V end lost 0 bases, the J end lost 4 bases, and 9 bases lay between the germline ends. The CDR3 totals 14 residues. The CDR3 nucleotides read TGTGCCACCAGCAGAGATCGAGGAGCCTATGGCTACACCTTC. This sequence encodes CATSRDRGAYGYTF.

Turning to this clone: A read error is possible here, since a much larger clone lies one base away. Different DNA sequences within this sample yield the same CDR3. The rearrangement joins TRBV4-2 to TRBJ1-1, with D possibly TRBD1 on 5 matching bases. This CDR3 is 15 amino acids long. Germline V gene sequence: CDR1 LGHNA, CDR2 YNFKEQ. CDR3 nucleotide sequence: TGTGCCAGCAGCCAAGTTGGACAACTGAACACTGAAGCCTTCTTT. Its protein product is CASSQVGQLNTEAFF.

V is TRBV20-1 and J is TRBJ1-5; tentative D call: TRBD1 (5 bases). Germline CDR1 reads DFQATT; CDR2 reads SNEGSKA (reference sequence). V lost 6 bases to trimming and J lost 2 bases, with 26 bases between them. The CDR3 runs to 18 residues. In DNA, the CDR3 is TGCAGTGCCAGGGAACGGTTAACCGAGGGATATGGCAATCAGCCCCAGCATTTT. It codes for CSARERLTEGYGNQPQHF.

This clone has a count of ten or more. The J gene is TRBJ2-3, the V gene TRBV9, with 9 bases that match TRBD2. Germline CDR1 is SGDLS and CDR2 is YYNGEE. The CDR3 loop spans 16 amino acids. V trimming: 0 bases; J trimming: 2 bases; junction bases outside the gene matches: 4. The CDR3: CASSVAAGGLTDTQYF. The CDR3 DNA follows: TGTGCCAGCAGCGTAGCGGCGGGGGGGCTCACAGATACGCAGTATTTT.

This clone has ten or more counts. A much larger clone lies a single base off, so this may be a read error. Other nucleotide sequences in the sample specify the same CDR3. This chain links TRBV10-3 with TRBJ2-7; 10 bases match TRBD1. Germline V gene sequence: CDR1 ENHRY, CDR2 SYGVKD. The CDR3 runs to 14 residues. The CDR3, as DNA: TGTGCTATCAGGCCCGGACAGGGGGTCCACGAGCAGTACTTC. It is translated as CAIRPGQGVHEQYF.

Remarks on this clone: This clone may be a read error of a much larger clone one base away. This chain links TRBV6-5 with TRBJ2-2, with TRBD1 identical over 7 bases. The CDR3 is made up of 15 amino acids. V dropped 2 bases and J dropped 6; count of bases not matched to a gene: 6. Per the germline V gene, CDR1 is MNHEY and CDR2 is SVGAGI. This CDR3 is CASSYGKGAAGELFF. CDR3 DNA: TGTGCCAGCAGTTACGGGAAGGGGGCGGCCGGGGAGCTGTTTTTT.

There are many counts of this clone. The V call is TRBV20-1, the J call TRBJ1-2, with D maybe TRBD1 (5 bases). This CDR3 has 13 residues. Germline V gene lookup returns CDR1 DFQATT and CDR2 SNEGSKA (reference sequence). V lost 4 bases and J 3 bases, leaving 12 bases between the germline ends. This CDR3 is CSAITGSDYGYTF. Here the CDR3 DNA reads TGCAGTGCTATTACAGGATCGGACTATGGCTACACCTTC.

This clone was detected many times. This chain uses TRBV20-1 with TRBJ2-3, with 9 nucleotides matching TRBD2. This CDR3 is built from 15 residues. In germline, CDR1 is DFQATT, CDR2 SNEGSKA (reference sequence). V was pared by 3 bases and J by 4 bases, with 8 bases of the junction left unmatched. The DNA of the CDR3 is TGCAGTGCTAGTCGAGCGGGGGGTCGGTCAGATACGCAGTATTTT. Its protein is CSASRAGGRSDTQYF.